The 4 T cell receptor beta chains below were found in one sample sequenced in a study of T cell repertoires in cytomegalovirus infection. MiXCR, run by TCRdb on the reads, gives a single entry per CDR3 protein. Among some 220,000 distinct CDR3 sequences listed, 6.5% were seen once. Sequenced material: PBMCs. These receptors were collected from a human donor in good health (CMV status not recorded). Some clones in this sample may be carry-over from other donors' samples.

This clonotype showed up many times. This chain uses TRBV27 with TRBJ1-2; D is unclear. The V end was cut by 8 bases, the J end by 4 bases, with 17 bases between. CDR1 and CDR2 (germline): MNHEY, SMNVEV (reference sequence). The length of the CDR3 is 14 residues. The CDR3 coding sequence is TGTGCCAGCGGACCCAGTCCGGGGATCTATGGCTACACCTTC. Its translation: CASGPSPGIYGYTF.

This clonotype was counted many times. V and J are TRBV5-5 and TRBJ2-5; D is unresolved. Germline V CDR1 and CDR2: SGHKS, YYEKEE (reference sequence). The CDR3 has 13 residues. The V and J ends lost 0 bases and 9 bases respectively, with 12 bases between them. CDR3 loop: CASSLGLRDPQYF. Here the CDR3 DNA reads TGTGCCAGCAGCTTGGGGCTTCGCGACCCCCAGTACTTC.

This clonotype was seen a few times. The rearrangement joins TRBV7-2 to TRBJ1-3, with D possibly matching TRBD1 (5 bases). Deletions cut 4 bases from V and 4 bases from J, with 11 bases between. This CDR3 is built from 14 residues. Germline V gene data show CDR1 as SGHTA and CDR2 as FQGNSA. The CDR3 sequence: CASSWRDGGNTIYF. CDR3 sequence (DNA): TGTGCCAGCAGCTGGAGGGACGGAGGAAACACCATATATTTT.

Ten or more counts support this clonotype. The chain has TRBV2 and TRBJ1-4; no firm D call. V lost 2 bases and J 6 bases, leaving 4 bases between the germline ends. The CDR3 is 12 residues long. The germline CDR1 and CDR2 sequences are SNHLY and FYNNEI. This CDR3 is CASSETDEKLFF. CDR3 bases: TGTGCCAGCAGTGAAACAGATGAAAAACTGTTTTTT.